These 11 T cell receptor beta chains originate from one sample sequenced in a study of blood T cell repertoires in COVID-19 (TCRdb year 2020). Libraries were built with the immunoSEQ multiplex PCR assay. The table was pulled from immuneACCESS by TCRdb, which kept in-frame rearrangements only. Such tables lose some clones; where checked, under half of the loss comes from unresolved V genes, and the rest has no known cause. The sample table shows about 170,000 clones, and more than 65% are seen once. Roughly 11% of the sample lies in the top ten. Material: peripheral blood. These receptors came from a man in his sixties or seventies with active or convalescent COVID-19.

The CDR3 spells CASRNPGQGANEKLFF. The CDR3 coding sequence is TGTGCCAGTAGGAACCCAGGACAGGGCGCTAATGAAAAACTGTTTTTT. The chain uses TRBV19 and TRBJ1-4, with 8 positions matching TRBD1. The CDR3 consists of 16 residues. Germline V gene data show CDR1 as LNHDA and CDR2 as SQIVND (reference sequence). The trim removed 6 bases at V and 3 bases at J, leaving 9 bases unmatched.

Concerning this clone itself: At one of its ends the junction is not consistent with the germline gene, which may arise from a read error. This CDR3 reads CASSLRDGSFEQYF. CDR3 DNA: TGTGCCAGCAGTTTGCGGGACGGATCCTTCGAGCAGTACTTC. The chain uses TRBV27 and TRBJ2-7, with D possibly TRBD2 on 6 matching bases. The CDR3 runs to 14 residues. CDR1 MNHEY and CDR2 SMNVEV come from the germline V gene (reference sequence).

This clone came up once. CDR3 sequence (DNA): TGTGCCAGCAGTCCGACAGGGGTCGACTATGGCTACACCTTC. Translating gives CASSPTGVDYGYTF. The gene calls are TRBV28 and TRBJ1-2; 8 nucleotides align to TRBD1. Per germline, CDR1 MDHEN and CDR2 SYDVKM. This CDR3 is built from 14 residues. Unmatched junction bases numbered 5, after V lost 5 bases and J lost 3 bases.

The chain combines TRBV24-1 with TRBJ1-5, with D maybe TRBD1 (5 bases). The CDR3 has 15 amino acids. Per the germline V gene, CDR1 is KGHDR and CDR2 is SFDVKD. Trimming stripped 2 bases from V and 3 bases from J, with 10 bases between. The CDR3 sequence is CATSDSSRANQPQHF. CDR3 nucleotide sequence: TGTGCCACCAGTGATTCGTCCAGGGCCAATCAGCCCCAGCATTTT.

This clone was counted only a few times. The chain couples TRBV7-2 to TRBJ1-2; D might be TRBD1 (6 bases). V lost 10 bases to trimming and J lost 3 bases, with 18 bases between them. The length of the CDR3 is 14 residues. Germline CDR1 SGHTA, CDR2 FQGNSA. The CDR3 here is CAIRGGQSHYGYTF. As DNA, the CDR3 is TGTGCCATAAGAGGGGGACAATCCCACTATGGCTACACCTTC.

The chain carries TRBV6-5 and TRBJ1-5; D is perhaps TRBD1 (5 bases). The germline V gene has CDR1 MNHEY and CDR2 SVGAGI. The CDR3 sequence is 14 residues long. V was trimmed by 8 bases and J by 3 bases, leaving 14 bases between them. The CDR3 DNA follows: TGTGCCAGCGCAAGTGACAGACTCAATCAGCCCCAGCATTTT. Residues: CASASDRLNQPQHF.

The chain couples TRBV30 to TRBJ1-4; 9 bases align to TRBD1. With 2 bases clipped from V and 6 bases from J, the junction kept 10 bases outside the gene matches. From germline, CDR1 is GTSNPN and CDR2 SVGIG (reference sequence). The CDR3 extends over 16 amino acids. CDR3 sequence reads: CAWSSSQGANYEKLFF. The CDR3 DNA reads TGTGCCTGGAGTTCATCACAGGGGGCGAACTATGAAAAACTGTTTTTT.

The rearrangement uses TRBV29-1 and TRBJ2-7, with D possibly being TRBD1 (6 bases). The CDR3 extends over 14 amino acids. Germline V lookup: CDR1 SQVTM, CDR2 ANQGSEA. The ends were cut back, 2 bases at V and 5 bases at J, with 16 bases in the middle. CDR3 sequence reads: CSVELVGGFDEQYF. In DNA form, the CDR3 reads TGCAGCGTTGAATTGGTAGGGGGATTTGACGAGCAGTACTTC.

This chain links TRBV7-2 with TRBJ2-3, with D hard to call. The CDR3 consists of 13 residues. CDR1 is SGHTA and CDR2 is FQGNSA in the germline V gene. Between the trimmed V and J ends, which lost 3 bases and 4 bases, there was a span of 8 bases. The CDR3 DNA reads TGTGCCAGCAGCTTTTACGGGTCAGATACGCAGTATTTT. It translates to CASSFYGSDTQYF.

The genes are TRBV19 and TRBJ1-2; 10 bases line up with TRBD1. This CDR3 region has 12 residues. The germline V gene encodes CDR1 LNHDA and CDR2 SQIVND (reference sequence). The ends lost 7 bases at V and 8 bases at J; junction bases unmatched: 4. The CDR3 region is CASTMTGGGYTF. The DNA of the CDR3 is TGTGCCAGTACCATGACAGGGGGCGGCTACACCTTC.

The CDR3 reads CASSLGASGGYEQYF. The CDR3, as DNA: TGTGCCAGCAGCCTTGGGGCTAGCGGGGGTTACGAGCAGTACTTC. J is TRBJ2-7 and V is TRBV3-1 (or the pseudogene TRBV3-2); TRBD2 aligns across 10 bases. There are 15 residues in the CDR3. With V trimmed by 4 bases and J by 4 bases, 7 bases remained unmatched. Germline lookup yields CDR1 LGHDT and CDR2 YNNKEL (reference sequence).